A single sample gave rise to the 18 T cell receptor beta chains below, sequenced in a study of T cell clonality in common variable immunodeficiency. Repertoires were generated with immunoSEQ multiplex PCR, while TCRdb's copy carries only in-frame clones and drops some. The sample was found to contain roughly 50,000 clones, and every one recurs. Sequencing was carried out using peripheral blood mononuclear cells. The receptor source for this set is a person aged 18 to 75 in good health.

This clone was found many times. The DNA ends 3 residues before the CDR3 does, and the rest of the CDR3 is filled in from the germline J gene. The gene calls are TRBV18 and TRBJ1-2; 9 bases line up with TRBD1. V gave up 3 bases and J gave up 6 bases; unmatched junction bases: 8. Germline lookup yields CDR1 KGHSH and CDR2 LQKENI. CDR3 length equals 15 residues. The CDR3 here is CASSPTEQGADGYTF. The covered CDR3 bases are TGTGCCAGCTCACCCACGGAACAGGGGGCGGATGGC.

This clone was detected a few times. Read data end 3 residues before the CDR3 end; the end is taken from the germline J gene. The chain is built from TRBV11-2 and TRBJ2-5, with TRBD1 matching 9 bases. With V trimmed by 4 bases and J by 5 bases, 5 bases remained unmatched. Germline loops: CDR1 SGHAT, CDR2 FQNNGV. This CDR3 contains 14 residues. CDR3 bases read: TGTGCCAGCAGCTATGGACAGGGGCGGGAGACC. Translated, it gives CASSYGQGRET. The whole CDR3 region reads CASSYGQGRETQYF.

As for this clone: The read gets to within 3 residues of the CDR3 end, and the germline J gene fills in the rest. The chain links TRBV7-9 to TRBJ2-7; perhaps TRBD2 as D (5 bases). V lost 5 bases to trimming and J lost 5 bases, with 13 bases between them. The CDR3 has 13 residues. The germline V gene has CDR1 SEHNR and CDR2 FQNEAQ (reference sequence). CDR3 region: CASSLQLENEQYF. CDR3 DNA, as far as it was read: TGTGCCAGCAGCCTCCAACTAGAAAACGAG.

Concerning this clone: The observed sequence ends 3 residues before the CDR3 terminus, with the missing tail filled in from the germline J gene. The V gene is TRBV30, the J gene TRBJ2-1, with 7 bases aligning to TRBD2. This CDR3 is 15 amino acids long. CDR1 and CDR2 (germline): GTSNPN, SVGIG (reference sequence). V was pared by 0 bases and J by 8 bases, with 10 bases of the junction left unmatched. CDR3 in amino acids: CAWSVKVAGSDEQFF. The sequenced part of the CDR3 DNA is TGTGCCTGGAGTGTAAAGGTAGCGGGCTCGGATGAG. Using reference TRBV30 and TRBJ2-1 for the parts outside the CDR3, the full variable domain is SQTIHQWPATLVQPVGSPLSLECTVEGTSNPNLYWYRQAAGRGLQLLFYSVGIGQISSEVPQNLSASRPQDRQFILSSKKLLLSDSGFYLCAWSVKVAGSDEQFFGPGTRLTVL.

This clone was counted ten times or more. Read data end 3 residues before the CDR3 end; the end is taken from the germline J gene. The chain is built from TRBV10-1 and TRBJ2-2; possibly TRBD1 or TRBD2 for D (6 bases each). The V gene's germline CDR1 is WNHNN and CDR2 SYGVQD (reference sequence). The CDR3 loop spans 15 amino acids. The V end was cut by 2 bases, the J end by 2 bases, with 9 bases between. CDR3 DNA, as far as it was read: TGCGCCAGCAGTGAGGGAGGGGGAAACACCGGGGAG. Its translation: CASSEGGGNTGE. Given in full, the CDR3 is CASSEGGGNTGELFF.

This clone was picked up many times. The read halts 3 residues ahead of the CDR3 end, with the missing end drawn from the germline J gene. The chain has TRBV18 and TRBJ2-7; 7 bases fit TRBD1. The V gene end was trimmed by 3 bases and the J gene end by 2 bases; junction bases not matched to a gene: 4. CDR3 length: 14 amino acids. Germline-derived CDR1 and CDR2 are KGHSH and LQKENI. CDR3 sequence reads: CASSPDRAPYEQYF. The DNA read from the CDR3 is TGTGCCAGCTCACCTGACAGGGCTCCCTACGAG.

This clone was detected many times. From the germline J gene comes the end of the CDR3, since the read stops 3 residues before it. The chain uses TRBV5-1 and TRBJ2-7; D is ambiguous. V dropped 4 bases and J dropped 2 bases, with 4 bases sitting between them. The CDR3 runs 11 residues. Germline-derived CDR1 and CDR2 are SGHRS and YFSETQ. CDR3 amino acids: CASSLAYEQYF. Incomplete CDR3 DNA: TGCGCCAGCAGCCTCGCCTACGAG.

To note about this clone: The DNA ends 3 residues before the CDR3 does, and the rest of the CDR3 is filled in from the germline J gene. This chain links TRBV5-6 with TRBJ1-1, with D maybe TRBD1 (6 bases). The CDR3 sequence is 12 residues long. Germline CDR1 SGHDT, CDR2 YYEEEE. The V gene lost 3 bases and the J gene lost 6 bases, with 9 bases spanning the gap. Partial CDR3 DNA: TGTGCCAGCAGCTCCAGGGGCCCTGAA. Translated, it gives CASSSRGPE. The whole CDR3 sequence reads CASSSRGPEAFF.

In its sample, this clone was seen many times. The read ends 3 residues shy of where the CDR3 ends; the end is completed using the germline J gene. The chain employs TRBV7-3 and TRBJ2-1; 7 bases match TRBD2. The CDR3 consists of 17 residues. Germline trimming cut 4 bases from V and 0 bases from J; bases unmatched to any gene: 9. Germline CDR1 reads SGHTA; CDR2 reads FQGTGA. The sequenced CDR3 bases are TGTGCCAGCAGCTACATAGCGGGCCGAAGCTCCTACAATGAG. Translated, it gives CASSYIAGRSSYNE. The full CDR3 sequence reads CASSYIAGRSSYNEQFF.

This clone has at least ten counts. Coverage ceases 3 residues before the CDR3 finishes, and the germline J gene fills in the end. This chain uses TRBV10-3 with TRBJ2-1; 7 positions agree with TRBD2. The trim removed 3 bases at V and 9 bases at J, leaving 8 bases unmatched. The CDR3 contains 14 residues. The germline CDR1 and CDR2 sequences are ENHRY and SYGVKD. Here the CDR3 reads CAISEGRELAEQFF. The CDR3 bases that were read are TGTGCCATCAGTGAAGGGCGGGAGTTAGCTGAG.

This clone has ten or more counts. Coverage ceases 3 residues before the CDR3 finishes, and the germline J gene fills in the end. The chain links TRBV12-3 or TRBV12-4 to TRBJ2-3, with 13 bases aligning to TRBD2. The CDR3 loop spans 16 amino acids. The V and J ends lost 5 bases and 3 bases, in that order; junction bases with no gene match: 5. CDR3 DNA, as far as it was read: TGTGCCAGCAGTGCACTAGCGGGAGGGCCTACAGATACG. Amino acids: CASSALAGGPTDT. In full, the CDR3 reads CASSALAGGPTDTQYF.

The sample holds many counts of this clone. The read halts 3 residues ahead of the CDR3 end, with the missing end drawn from the germline J gene. V gene TRBV24-1 combines with J gene TRBJ2-1; 8 bases are shared with TRBD1. The V segment lost 0 bases and the J segment 4 bases; nucleotides outside the gene matches: 4. The CDR3 extends over 16 amino acids. The germline CDR1 and CDR2 sequences are KGHDR and SFDVKD. CDR3 DNA (partial): TGTGCCACCAGTGATTTGTGGACAGGGAGTTACAATGAG. As protein: CATSDLWTGSYNE. The full CDR3 sequence reads CATSDLWTGSYNEQFF.

This clone was picked up many times. The CDR3 goes on 3 residues after the read ends, and that part is filled in from the germline J gene. At the DNA level, this CDR3 is encoded by other sequences in the same sample as well. The rearrangement uses TRBV18 and TRBJ2-7; D is possibly TRBD1 (6 bases). Looked up from germline, CDR1 is KGHSH and CDR2 is LQKENI. The V gene lost 3 bases and the J gene lost 1 base, with 7 bases spanning the gap. This CDR3 region has 13 residues. The sequenced CDR3 bases are TGTGCCAGCTCACCCGGACAGTCCTACGAG. As protein: CASSPGQSYE. The whole CDR3 region reads CASSPGQSYEQYF.

Ten or more counts support this clone. The read terminates 3 residues before the CDR3 end, so the remaining end is supplied by the germline J gene. V and J are TRBV7-8 and TRBJ2-5; D not resolved. Germline V gene sequence: CDR1 SGHVS, CDR2 FQNEAQ. Trimming pared 1 base from V and 2 bases from J, leaving 5 bases between. CDR3 size: 13 residues. Incomplete CDR3 DNA: TGTGCCAGCAGCTTAGGTCGGCAAGAGACC. Its protein product is CASSLGRQET. The CDR3 in full is CASSLGRQETQYF.

This clone is labeled medium-sized. The CDR3 end is not reached by the read, which stops 3 residues before it; the germline J gene fills it in. The chain couples TRBV7-3 to TRBJ2-3, with D possibly matching TRBD2 (5 bases). The germline V and J ends were trimmed by 5 bases and 5 bases, with 11 bases remaining between them. The CDR3 contains 13 residues. Germline CDR1 and CDR2: SGHTA and FQGTGA. CDR3 residues: CASSASRGDTQYF. The DNA read from the CDR3 is TGTGCCAGCAGCGCAAGTCGGGGAGATACG.

This clone was found many times. The DNA ends 3 residues before the CDR3 does, and the rest of the CDR3 is filled in from the germline J gene. The chain employs TRBV19 and TRBJ2-5, with 9 positions matching TRBD1. CDR3 length equals 15 residues. Germline-derived CDR1 and CDR2 are LNHDA and SQIVND (reference sequence). V was clipped by 5 bases and J by 4 bases; unmatched bases: 8. The part of the CDR3 DNA that was read is TGTGCCAGTAGTCCCGGAACAGGGGGCCGAGAGACC. This sequence encodes CASSPGTGGRET. The whole CDR3 sequence is CASSPGTGGRETQYF. Combining the CDR3 with reference TRBV19 and TRBJ2-5 gives the whole variable domain DGGITQSPKYLFRKEGQNVTLSCEQNLNHDAMYWYRQDPGQGLRLIYYSQIVNDFQKGDIAEGYSVSREKKESFPLTVTSAQKNPTAFYLCASSPGTGGRETQYFGPGTRLLVL.

Regarding this clone: The CDR3 end falls 3 residues outside the read, so it is completed with the germline J gene. The chain is built from TRBV19 and TRBJ2-2; 7 bases match TRBD1. Germline CDR1 reads LNHDA; CDR2 reads SQIVND (reference sequence). The CDR3 is made up of 14 amino acids. The CDR3 spells CASSTDRSNEKLFF. The part of the CDR3 DNA that was read is TGTGCCAGTAGTACGGACAGGAGTAATGAAAAG.

This clone appeared many times. The CDR3 extends 3 residues past the end of the read, so its final part is completed from the germline J gene. The rearrangement uses TRBV28 and TRBJ1-2, with 8 bases that match TRBD1. The germline V gene has CDR1 MDHEN and CDR2 SYDVKM. The trim removed 5 bases at V and 5 bases at J, leaving 10 bases unmatched. This CDR3 has 15 amino acids. The sequenced CDR3 bases are TGTGCCAGCAGTACTCGGGGACAGGTGGGATATGGC. Translation: CASSTRGQVGYG. The full CDR3 is CASSTRGQVGYGYTF.